This T cell receptor (beta chain) came from a study of T cells in localized non-small cell lung cancer. Sequencing was performed with immunoSEQ multiplex PCR; in TCRdb, only in-frame clones are kept and a portion is missing. The table has 2,600 or so clones, 21% seen once. Germline CDR1 reads MDHEN; CDR2 reads SYDVKM. The CDR3 runs 17 residues. J lost 4 bases, V lost 6 bases, and 16 bases had no gene match. This clone appeared a few times. The J gene is TRBJ1-2, the V gene TRBV28; 8 bases line up with TRBD1. The sequence came from a woman aged 40 to 75 with stage I lung adenocarcinoma. The sequencing used normal lung tissue next to the tumor, collected before any cancer treatment. CDR3 DNA sequence: TGTGCCAGCAGATCCACTTATACAGGGGGAGGGGGCTATGGCTACACCTTC. Residues: CASRSTYTGGGGYGYTF.